The text below deals with one T cell receptor beta chain. Its antigen is unknown. The sample is drawn from a study of PD-L1 blockade in urothelial cancer. The assay was immunoSEQ multiplex PCR, and TCRdb's table has in-frame clones only and misses some. The sample includes fewer than 95,000 clones, over 80% of them seen just once. Broader study findings: Pretreatment blood TCR clonality under the median forecast improved survival.

The time point was: pretreatment peripheral blood. Each patient presented with locally advanced or metastatic urothelial carcinoma. CDR1 is LNHNV and CDR2 is YYDKDF in the germline V gene (reference sequence). J lost 2 bases, V lost 6 bases, and 5 bases had no gene match. The CDR3 totals 16 residues. Material: PBMCs, obtained around atezolizumab (anti-PD-L1) treatment. The source is a man in his sixties with urothelial cancer. V is TRBV15 and J is TRBJ2-5, with 14 positions matching TRBD2. CDR3 coding DNA: TGTGCCACCAGGGGACTAGCGGGAGTGGGACAAGAGACCCAGTACTTC. This codes for CATRGLAGVGQETQYF.